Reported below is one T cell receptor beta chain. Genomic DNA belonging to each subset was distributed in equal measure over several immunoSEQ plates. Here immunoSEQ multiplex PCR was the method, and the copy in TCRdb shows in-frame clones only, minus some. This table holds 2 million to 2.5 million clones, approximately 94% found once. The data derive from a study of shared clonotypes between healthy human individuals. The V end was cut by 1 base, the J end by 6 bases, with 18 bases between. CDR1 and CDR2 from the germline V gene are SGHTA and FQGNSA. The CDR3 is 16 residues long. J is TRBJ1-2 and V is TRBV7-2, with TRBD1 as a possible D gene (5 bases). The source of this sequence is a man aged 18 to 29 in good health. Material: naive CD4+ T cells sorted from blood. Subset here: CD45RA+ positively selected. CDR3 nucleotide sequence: TGTGCCAGCAGCTTAGGGGCAGGGCCCCTGTTGCATGGCTACACCTTC. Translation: CASSLGAGPLLHGYTF.